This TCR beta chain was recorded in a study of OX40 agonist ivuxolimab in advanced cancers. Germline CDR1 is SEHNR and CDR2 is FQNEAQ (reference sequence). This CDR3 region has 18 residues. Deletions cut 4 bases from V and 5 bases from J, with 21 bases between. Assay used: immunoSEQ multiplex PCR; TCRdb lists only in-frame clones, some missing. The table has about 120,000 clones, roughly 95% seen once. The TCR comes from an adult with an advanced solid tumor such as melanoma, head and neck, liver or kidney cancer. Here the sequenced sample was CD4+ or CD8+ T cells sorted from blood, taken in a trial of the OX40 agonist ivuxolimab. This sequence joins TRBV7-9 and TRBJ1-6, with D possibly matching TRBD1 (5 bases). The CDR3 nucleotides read TGTGCCAGCAGCTCCAGCCTGGGGGGAGGTAGGGATAATTCACCCCTCCACTTT. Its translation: CASSSSLGGGRDNSPLHF.